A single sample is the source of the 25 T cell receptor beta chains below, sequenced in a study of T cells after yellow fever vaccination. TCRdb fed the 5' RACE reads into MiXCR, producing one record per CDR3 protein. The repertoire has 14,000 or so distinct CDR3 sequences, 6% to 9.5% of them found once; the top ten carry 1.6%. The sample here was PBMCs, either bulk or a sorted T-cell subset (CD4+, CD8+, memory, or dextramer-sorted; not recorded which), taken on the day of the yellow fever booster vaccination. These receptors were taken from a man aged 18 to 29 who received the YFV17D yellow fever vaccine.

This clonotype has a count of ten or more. Here the CDR3 reads CSASLPHTEAFF. The DNA of the CDR3 is TGCAGTGCTAGTTTACCGCACACTGAAGCTTTCTTT. The chain employs TRBV20-1 and TRBJ1-1; D unresolved. V was cut by 3 bases and J by 3 bases, with 8 bases left in between. Germline CDR1 reads DFQATT; CDR2 reads SNEGSKA (reference sequence). This CDR3 contains 12 residues.

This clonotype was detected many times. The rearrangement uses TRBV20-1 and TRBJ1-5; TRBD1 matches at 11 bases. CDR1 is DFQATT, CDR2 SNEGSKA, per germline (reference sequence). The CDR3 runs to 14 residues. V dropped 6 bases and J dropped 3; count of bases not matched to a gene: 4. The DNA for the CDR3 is TGCAGTGCACTGGGACAGGGGGACAATCAGCCCCAGCATTTT. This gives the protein CSALGQGDNQPQHF.

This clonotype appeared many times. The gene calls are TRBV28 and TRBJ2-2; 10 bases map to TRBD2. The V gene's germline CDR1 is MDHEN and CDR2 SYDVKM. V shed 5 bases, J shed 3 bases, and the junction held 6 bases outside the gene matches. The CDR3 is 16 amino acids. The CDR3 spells CASSLGLAAYTGELFF. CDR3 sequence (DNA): TGTGCCAGCAGTCTAGGACTAGCGGCTTACACCGGGGAGCTGTTTTTT.

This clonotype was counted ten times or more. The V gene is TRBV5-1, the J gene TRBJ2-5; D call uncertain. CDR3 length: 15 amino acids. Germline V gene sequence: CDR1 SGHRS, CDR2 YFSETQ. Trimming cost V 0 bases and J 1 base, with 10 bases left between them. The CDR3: CASSLVQAGQETQYF. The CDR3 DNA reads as TGCGCCAGCAGCTTGGTTCAGGCAGGCCAAGAGACCCAGTACTTC.

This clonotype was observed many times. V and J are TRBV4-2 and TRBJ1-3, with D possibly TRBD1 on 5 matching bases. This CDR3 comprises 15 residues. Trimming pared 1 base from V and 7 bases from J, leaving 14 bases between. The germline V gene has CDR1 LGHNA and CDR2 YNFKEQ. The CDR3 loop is CASSQGGTAWNTIYF. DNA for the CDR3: TGTGCCAGCAGCCAAGGGGGGACGGCCTGGAACACCATATATTTT.

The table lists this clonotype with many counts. DNA of the CDR3: TGTGCCAGCTCCGAGGGGGGGACTCAGCCCCAGCATTTT. Protein sequence: CASSEGGTQPQHF. The gene calls are TRBV6-1 and TRBJ1-5; D perhaps matches TRBD1 (6 bases). The CDR3 contains 13 residues. Germline V gives CDR1 MNHNS, CDR2 SASEGT. V was pared by 8 bases and J by 6 bases, with 14 bases between.

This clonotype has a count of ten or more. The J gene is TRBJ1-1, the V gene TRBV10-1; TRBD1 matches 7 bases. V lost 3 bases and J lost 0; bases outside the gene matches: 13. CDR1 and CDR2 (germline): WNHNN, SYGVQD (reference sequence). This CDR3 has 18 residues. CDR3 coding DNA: TGCGCCAGCAGTGAACTCCCCCTGACAGGGAGCCTGAACACTGAAGCTTTCTTT. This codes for CASSELPLTGSLNTEAFF.

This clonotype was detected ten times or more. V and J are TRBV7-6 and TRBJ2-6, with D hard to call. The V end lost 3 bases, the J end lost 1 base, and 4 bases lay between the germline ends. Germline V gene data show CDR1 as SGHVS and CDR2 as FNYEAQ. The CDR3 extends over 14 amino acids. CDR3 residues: CASSLQSGANVLTF. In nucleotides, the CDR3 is TGTGCCAGCAGCTTGCAATCTGGGGCCAACGTCCTGACTTTC.

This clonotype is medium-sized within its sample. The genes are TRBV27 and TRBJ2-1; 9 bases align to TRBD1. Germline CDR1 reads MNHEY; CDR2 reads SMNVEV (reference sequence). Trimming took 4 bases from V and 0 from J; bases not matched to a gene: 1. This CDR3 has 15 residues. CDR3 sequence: CASSWTGDSYNEQFF. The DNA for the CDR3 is TGTGCCAGCAGTTGGACAGGGGACTCCTACAATGAGCAGTTCTTC.

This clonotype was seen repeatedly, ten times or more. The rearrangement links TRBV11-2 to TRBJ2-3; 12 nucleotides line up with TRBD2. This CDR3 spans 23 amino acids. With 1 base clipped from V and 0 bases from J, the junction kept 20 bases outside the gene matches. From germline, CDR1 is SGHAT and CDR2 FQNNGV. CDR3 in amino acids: CASSLVLGGPTSGGPGSTDTQYF. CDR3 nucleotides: TGTGCCAGCAGCTTAGTATTGGGGGGACCTACTAGCGGGGGGCCGGGTAGCACAGATACGCAGTATTTT.

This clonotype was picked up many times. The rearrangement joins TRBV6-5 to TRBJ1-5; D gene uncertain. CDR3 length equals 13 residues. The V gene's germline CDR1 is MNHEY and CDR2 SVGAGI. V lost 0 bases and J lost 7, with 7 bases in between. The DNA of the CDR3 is TGTGCCAGCAGTTACTCGACTACGCAGCCCCAGCATTTT. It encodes CASSYSTTQPQHF.

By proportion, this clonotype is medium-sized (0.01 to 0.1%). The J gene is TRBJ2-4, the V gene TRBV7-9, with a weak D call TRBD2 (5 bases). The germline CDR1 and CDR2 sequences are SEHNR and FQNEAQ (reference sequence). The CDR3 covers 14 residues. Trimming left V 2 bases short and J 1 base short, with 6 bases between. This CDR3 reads CASSLRGAKNIQYF. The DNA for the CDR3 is TGTGCCAGCAGCTTAAGAGGGGCCAAAAACATTCAGTACTTC. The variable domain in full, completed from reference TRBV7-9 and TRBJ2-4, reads DTGVSQNPRHKITKRGQNVTFRCDPISEHNRLYWYRQTLGQGPEFLTYFQNEAQLEKSRLLSDRFSAERPKGSFSTLEIQRTEQGDSAMYLCASSLRGAKNIQYFGAGTRLSVL.

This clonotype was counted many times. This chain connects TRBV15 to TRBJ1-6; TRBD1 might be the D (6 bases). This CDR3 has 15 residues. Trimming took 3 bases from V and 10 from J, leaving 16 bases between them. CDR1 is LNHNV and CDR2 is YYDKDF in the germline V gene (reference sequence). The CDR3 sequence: CATSRKTGTQSPLHF. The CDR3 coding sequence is TGTGCCACCAGCAGGAAAACAGGGACTCAATCACCCCTCCACTTT.

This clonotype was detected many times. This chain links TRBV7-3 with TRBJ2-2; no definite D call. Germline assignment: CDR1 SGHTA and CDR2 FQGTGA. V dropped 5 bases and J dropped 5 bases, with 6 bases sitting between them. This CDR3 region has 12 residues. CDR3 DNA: TGTGCCAGCAGCACAAGGACCGGGGAGCTGTTTTTT. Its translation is CASSTRTGELFF. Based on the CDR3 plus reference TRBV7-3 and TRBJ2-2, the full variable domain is GAGVSQTPSNKVTEKGKYVELRCDPISGHTALYWYRQSLGQGPEFLIYFQGTGAADDSGLPNDRFFAVRPEGSVSTLKIQRTERGDSAVYLCASSTRTGELFFGEGSRLTVL.

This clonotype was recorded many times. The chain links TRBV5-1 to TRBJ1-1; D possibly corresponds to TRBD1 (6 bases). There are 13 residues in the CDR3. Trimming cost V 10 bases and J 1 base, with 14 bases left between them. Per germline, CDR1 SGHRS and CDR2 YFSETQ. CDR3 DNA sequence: TGCGCCGCCAGGGAAGGGGGGAACACTGAAGCTTTCTTT. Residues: CAAREGGNTEAFF.

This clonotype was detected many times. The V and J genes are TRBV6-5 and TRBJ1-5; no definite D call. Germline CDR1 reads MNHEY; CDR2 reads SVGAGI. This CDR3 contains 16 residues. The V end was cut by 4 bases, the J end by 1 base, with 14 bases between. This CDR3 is CASSSRGPQSNQPQHF. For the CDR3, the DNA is TGTGCCAGCAGTTCTAGAGGTCCCCAAAGCAATCAGCCCCAGCATTTT.

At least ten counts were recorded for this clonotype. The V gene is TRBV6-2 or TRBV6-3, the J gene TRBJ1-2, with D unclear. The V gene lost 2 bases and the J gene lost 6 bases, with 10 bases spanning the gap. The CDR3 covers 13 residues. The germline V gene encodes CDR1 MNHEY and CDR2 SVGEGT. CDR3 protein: CASSYRVYDGYTF. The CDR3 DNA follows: TGTGCCAGCAGTTACAGGGTTTACGATGGCTACACCTTC.

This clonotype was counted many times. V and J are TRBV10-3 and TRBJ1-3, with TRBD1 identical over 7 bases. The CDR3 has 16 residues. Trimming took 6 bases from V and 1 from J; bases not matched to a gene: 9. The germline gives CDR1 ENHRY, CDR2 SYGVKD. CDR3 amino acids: CAIRTTGFTSGNTIYF. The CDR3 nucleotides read TGTGCCATCAGGACGACAGGGTTTACTTCTGGAAACACCATATATTTT.

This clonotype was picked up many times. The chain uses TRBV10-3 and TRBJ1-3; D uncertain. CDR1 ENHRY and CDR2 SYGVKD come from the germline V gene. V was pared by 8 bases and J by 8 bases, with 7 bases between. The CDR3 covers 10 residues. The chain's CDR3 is CAICLYTIYF. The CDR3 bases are TGTGCCATCTGTTTATACACCATATATTTT.

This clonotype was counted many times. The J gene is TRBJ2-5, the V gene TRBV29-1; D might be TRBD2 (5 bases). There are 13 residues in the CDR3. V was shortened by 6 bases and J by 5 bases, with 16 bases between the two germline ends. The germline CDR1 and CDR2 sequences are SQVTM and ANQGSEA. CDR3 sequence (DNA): TGCAGCGTCTCGGGGTCTGGGATGGAGACCCAGTACTTC. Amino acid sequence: CSVSGSGMETQYF.

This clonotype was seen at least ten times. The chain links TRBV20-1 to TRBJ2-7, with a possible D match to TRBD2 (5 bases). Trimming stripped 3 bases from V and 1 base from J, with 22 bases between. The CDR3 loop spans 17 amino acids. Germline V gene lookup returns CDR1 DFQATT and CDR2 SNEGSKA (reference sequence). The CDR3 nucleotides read TGCAGTGCTAGTGGTAGAACTAGTCGGTCAGGATCCTACGAGCAGTACGTC. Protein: CSASGRTSRSGSYEQYV.

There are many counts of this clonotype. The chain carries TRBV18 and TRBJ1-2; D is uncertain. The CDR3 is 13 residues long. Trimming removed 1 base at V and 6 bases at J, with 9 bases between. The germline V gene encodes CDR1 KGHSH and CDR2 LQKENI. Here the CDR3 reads CASSPRDGDGYTF. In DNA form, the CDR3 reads TGTGCCAGCTCACCACGAGACGGAGATGGCTACACCTTC.

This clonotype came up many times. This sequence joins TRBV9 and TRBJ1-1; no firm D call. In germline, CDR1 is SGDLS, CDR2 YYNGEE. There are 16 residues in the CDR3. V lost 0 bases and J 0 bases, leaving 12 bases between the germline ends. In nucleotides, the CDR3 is TGTGCCAGCAGCGTAGGCGGTTCCGAAATGAACACTGAAGCTTTCTTT. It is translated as CASSVGGSEMNTEAFF.

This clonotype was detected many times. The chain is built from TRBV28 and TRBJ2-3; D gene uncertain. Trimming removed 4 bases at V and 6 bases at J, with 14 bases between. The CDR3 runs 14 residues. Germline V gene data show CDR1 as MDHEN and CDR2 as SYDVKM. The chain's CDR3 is CASSSPGLGDTQYF. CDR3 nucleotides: TGTGCCAGCAGTTCCCCAGGTCTCGGGGATACGCAGTATTTT.

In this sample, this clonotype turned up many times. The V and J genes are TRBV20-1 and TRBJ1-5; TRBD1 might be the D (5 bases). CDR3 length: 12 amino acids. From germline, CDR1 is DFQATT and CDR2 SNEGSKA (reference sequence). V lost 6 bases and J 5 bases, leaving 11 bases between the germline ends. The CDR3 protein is CSAQSGDQPQHF. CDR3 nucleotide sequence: TGCAGTGCCCAATCGGGGGATCAGCCCCAGCATTTT.